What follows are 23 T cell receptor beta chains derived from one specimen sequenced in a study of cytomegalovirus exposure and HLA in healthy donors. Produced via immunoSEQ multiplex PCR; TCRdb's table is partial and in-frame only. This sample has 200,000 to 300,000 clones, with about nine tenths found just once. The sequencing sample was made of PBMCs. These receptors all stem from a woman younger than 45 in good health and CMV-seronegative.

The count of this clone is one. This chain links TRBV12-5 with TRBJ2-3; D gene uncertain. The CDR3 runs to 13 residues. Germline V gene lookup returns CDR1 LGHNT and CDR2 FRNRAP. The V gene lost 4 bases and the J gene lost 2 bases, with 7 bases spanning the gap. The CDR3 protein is CASGSHSTDTQYF. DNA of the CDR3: TGTGCTAGTGGTTCGCATTCCACAGATACGCAGTATTTT.

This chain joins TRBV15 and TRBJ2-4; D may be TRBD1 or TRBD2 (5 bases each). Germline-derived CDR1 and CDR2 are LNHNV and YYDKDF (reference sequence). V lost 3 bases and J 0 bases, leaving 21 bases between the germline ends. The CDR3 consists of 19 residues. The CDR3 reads CATSRPGDLPILAKNIQYF. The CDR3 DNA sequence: TGTGCCACCAGCAGGCCCGGGGACCTCCCCATCTTAGCCAAAAACATTCAGTACTTC. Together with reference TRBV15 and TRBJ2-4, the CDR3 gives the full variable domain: DAMVIQNPRYQVTQFGKPVTLSCSQTLNHNVMYWYQQKSSQAPKLLFHYYDKDFNNEADTPDNFQSRRPNTSFCFLDIRSPGLGDTAMYLCATSRPGDLPILAKNIQYFGAGTRLSVL.

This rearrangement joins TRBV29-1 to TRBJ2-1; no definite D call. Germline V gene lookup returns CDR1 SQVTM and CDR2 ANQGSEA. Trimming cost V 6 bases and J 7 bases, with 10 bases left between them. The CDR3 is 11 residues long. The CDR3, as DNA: TGCAGCGTCCTCCGCAGTAATGAGCAGTTCTTC. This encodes CSVLRSNEQFF.

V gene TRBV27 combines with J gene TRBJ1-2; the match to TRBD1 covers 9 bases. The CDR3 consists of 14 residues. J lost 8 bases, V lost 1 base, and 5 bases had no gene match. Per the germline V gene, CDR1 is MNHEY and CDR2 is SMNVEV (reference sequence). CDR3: CASSLLGTGSGYTF. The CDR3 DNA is TGTGCCAGCAGTTTATTGGGGACAGGGAGCGGCTACACCTTC.

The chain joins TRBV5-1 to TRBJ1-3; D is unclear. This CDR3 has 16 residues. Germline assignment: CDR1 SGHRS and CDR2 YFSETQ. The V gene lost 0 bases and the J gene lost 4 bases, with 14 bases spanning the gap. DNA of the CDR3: TGCGCCAGCAGCTTGGCAGGAGGGTTGGCCGGAAACACCATATATTTT. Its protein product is CASSLAGGLAGNTIYF.

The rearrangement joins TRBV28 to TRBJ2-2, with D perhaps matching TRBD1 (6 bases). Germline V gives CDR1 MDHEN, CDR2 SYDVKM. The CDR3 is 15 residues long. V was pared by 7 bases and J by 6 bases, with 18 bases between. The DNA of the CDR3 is TGTGCCAGCACCCTGGACAGCCGTACCTCCGGGGAGCTGTTTTTT. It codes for CASTLDSRTSGELFF.

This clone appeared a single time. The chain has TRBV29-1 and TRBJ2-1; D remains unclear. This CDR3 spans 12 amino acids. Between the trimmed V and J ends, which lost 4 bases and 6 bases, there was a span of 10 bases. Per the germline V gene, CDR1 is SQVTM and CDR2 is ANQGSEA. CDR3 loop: CSVAISSNEQFF. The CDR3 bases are TGCAGCGTTGCAATTTCGTCCAATGAGCAGTTCTTC.

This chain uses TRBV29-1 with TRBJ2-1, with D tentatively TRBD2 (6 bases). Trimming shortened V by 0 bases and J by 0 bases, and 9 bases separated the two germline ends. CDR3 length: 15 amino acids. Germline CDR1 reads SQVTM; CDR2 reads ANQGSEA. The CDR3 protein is CSVEDNGSSYNEQFF. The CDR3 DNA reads TGCAGCGTTGAAGATAACGGGAGCTCCTACAATGAGCAGTTCTTC.

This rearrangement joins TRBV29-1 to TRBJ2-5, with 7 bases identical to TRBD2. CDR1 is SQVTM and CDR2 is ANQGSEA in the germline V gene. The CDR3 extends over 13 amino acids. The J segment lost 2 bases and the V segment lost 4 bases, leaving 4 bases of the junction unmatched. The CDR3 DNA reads TGCAGCGTTGGCCTAGCGGTTCAAGAGACCCAGTACTTC. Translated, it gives CSVGLAVQETQYF.

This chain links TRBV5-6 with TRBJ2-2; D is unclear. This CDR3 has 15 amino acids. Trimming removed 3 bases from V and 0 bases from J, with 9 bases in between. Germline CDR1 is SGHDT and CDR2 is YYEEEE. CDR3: CASSSLGPNTGELFF. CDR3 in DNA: TGTGCCAGCAGCTCGCTGGGCCCGAACACCGGGGAGCTGTTTTTT. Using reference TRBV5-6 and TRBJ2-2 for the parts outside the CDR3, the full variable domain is DAGVTQSPTHLIKTRGQQVTLRCSPKSGHDTVSWYQQALGQGPQFIFQYYEEEERQRGNFPDRFSGHQFPNYSSELNVNALLLGDSALYLCASSSLGPNTGELFFGEGSRLTVL.

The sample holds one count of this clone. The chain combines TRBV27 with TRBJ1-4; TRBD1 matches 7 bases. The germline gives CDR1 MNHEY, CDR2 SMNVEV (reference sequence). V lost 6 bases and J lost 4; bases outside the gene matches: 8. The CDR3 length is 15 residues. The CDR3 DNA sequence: TGTGCCAGCAGCGAGACAGGGAATAGTAATGAAAAACTGTTTTTT. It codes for CASSETGNSNEKLFF.

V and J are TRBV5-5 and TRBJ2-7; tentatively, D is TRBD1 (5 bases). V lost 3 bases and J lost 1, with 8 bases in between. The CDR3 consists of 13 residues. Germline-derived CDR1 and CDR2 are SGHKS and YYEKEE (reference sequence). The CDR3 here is CASSSTVSYEQYF. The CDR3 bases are TGTGCCAGCAGCTCGACAGTTTCCTACGAGCAGTACTTC.

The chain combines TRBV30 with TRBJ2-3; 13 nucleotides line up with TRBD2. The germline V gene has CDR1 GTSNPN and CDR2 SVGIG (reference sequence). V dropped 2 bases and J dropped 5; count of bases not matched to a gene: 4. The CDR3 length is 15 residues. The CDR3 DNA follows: TGTGCCTGGAGTCGACTAGCGGGAGGACTAGATACGCAGTATTTT. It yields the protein CAWSRLAGGLDTQYF.

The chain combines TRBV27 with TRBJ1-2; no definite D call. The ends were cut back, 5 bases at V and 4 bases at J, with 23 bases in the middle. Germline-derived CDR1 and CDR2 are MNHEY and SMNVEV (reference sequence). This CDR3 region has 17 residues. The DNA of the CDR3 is TGTGCCAGCAGTCCCTCGGTAGCGCTACGGTCTACCTATGGCTACACCTTC. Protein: CASSPSVALRSTYGYTF.

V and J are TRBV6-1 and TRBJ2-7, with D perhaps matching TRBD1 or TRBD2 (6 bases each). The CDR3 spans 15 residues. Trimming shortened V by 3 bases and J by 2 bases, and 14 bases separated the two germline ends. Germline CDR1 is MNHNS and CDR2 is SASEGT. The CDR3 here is CASSDPGAPTYEQYF. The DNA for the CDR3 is TGTGCCAGCAGTGACCCGGGGGCCCCTACCTACGAGCAGTACTTC.

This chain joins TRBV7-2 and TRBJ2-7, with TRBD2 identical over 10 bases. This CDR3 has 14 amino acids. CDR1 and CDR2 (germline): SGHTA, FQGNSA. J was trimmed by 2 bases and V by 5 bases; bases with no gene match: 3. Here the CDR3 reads CASSGGLAPYEQYF. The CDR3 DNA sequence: TGTGCCAGCAGCGGGGGACTAGCGCCCTACGAGCAGTACTTC.

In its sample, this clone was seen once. The CDR3 nucleotides are TGTGCCAGCAGCGATGGGACAGGGGGCAATGAGCAGTTCTTC. This codes for CASSDGTGGNEQFF. The chain joins TRBV5-4 to TRBJ2-1; the match to TRBD1 covers 11 bases. The ends lost 4 bases at V and 6 bases at J; junction bases unmatched: 3. The CDR3 sequence is 14 residues long. Looked up from germline, CDR1 is SGHNT and CDR2 is YYREEE (reference sequence).

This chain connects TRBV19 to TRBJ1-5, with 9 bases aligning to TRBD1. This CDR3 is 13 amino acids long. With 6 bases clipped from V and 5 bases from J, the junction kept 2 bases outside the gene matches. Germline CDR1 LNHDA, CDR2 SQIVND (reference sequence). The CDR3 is CASRTGGHQPQHF. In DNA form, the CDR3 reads TGTGCCAGTAGAACAGGGGGCCATCAGCCCCAGCATTTT.

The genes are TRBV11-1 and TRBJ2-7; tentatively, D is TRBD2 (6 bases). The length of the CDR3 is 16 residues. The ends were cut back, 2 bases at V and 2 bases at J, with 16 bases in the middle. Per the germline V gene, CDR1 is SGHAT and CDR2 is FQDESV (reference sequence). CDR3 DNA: TGTGCCAGCAGCTTACCCAAGGCAGGGAGGACCTACGAGCAGTACTTC. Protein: CASSLPKAGRTYEQYF.

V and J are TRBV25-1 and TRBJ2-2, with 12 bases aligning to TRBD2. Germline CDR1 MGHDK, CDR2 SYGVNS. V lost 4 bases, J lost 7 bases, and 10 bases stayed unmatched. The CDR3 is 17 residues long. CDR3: CASSGGLAGGPGGELFF. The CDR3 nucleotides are TGTGCCAGCAGTGGGGGGCTAGCGGGAGGGCCTGGCGGGGAGCTGTTTTTT.

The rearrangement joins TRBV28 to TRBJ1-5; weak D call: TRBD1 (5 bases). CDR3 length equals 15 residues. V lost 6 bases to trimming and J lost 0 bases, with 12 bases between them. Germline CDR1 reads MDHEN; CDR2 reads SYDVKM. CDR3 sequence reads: CASRPGTYSNQPQHF. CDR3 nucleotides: TGTGCCAGCAGGCCCGGGACCTATAGCAATCAGCCCCAGCATTTT.

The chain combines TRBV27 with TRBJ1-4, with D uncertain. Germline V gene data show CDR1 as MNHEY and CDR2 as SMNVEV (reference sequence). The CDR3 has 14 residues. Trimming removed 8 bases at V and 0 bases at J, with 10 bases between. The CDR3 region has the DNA TGTGCCAGCGGGAAGGCCGCAACTAATGAAAAACTGTTTTTT. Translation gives CASGKAATNEKLFF.

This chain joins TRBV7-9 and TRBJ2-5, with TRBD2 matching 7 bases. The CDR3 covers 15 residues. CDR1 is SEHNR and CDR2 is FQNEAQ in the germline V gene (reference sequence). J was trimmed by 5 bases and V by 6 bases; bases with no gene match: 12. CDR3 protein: CASRPGLVRGETQYF. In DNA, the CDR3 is TGTGCCAGCAGGCCAGGACTAGTCCGAGGGGAGACCCAGTACTTC.